This TCR beta chain derives from a study of cytomegalovirus exposure and HLA in healthy donors. Study results and caveats: Cytomegalovirus-associated status was assigned to approximately 160 TCR beta chains. Confirmation was obtained in vitro that a few CMV-associated chains are specific for CMV antigens. Reports showed the classifier diagnosing cytomegalovirus status with high specificity and sensitivity. Subsequent analysis showed first-cohort TCR clusters tending to co-occur in about 110 validation repertoires.

On this clone: Its antigen is currently unknown.

Sequencing used immunoSEQ multiplex PCR; TCRdb keeps in-frame clones, though not all of them. Among around 190,000 clones listed, roughly 88% were seen once. The CDR3 loop spans 14 amino acids. Trimming removed 8 bases at V and 2 bases at J, with 15 bases between. The germline gives CDR1 SGHDN, CDR2 FVKESK. The receptor was derived from a woman between 18 and 30 years old in good health and CMV-seronegative. The sample comprised PBMCs. The chain has TRBV14 and TRBJ2-5; the D is unclear. CDR3 protein: CASQAKFPQETQYF. CDR3 DNA: TGTGCCAGCCAAGCCAAGTTTCCTCAAGAGACCCAGTACTTC.